This TCR beta chain appears in the sequencing data of a study of blood T cell repertoires in COVID-19. Study context: The cDNA or gDNA used as material had been derived from T cells, B-cell-depleted T cells, or PBMCs.

Trimming shortened V by 5 bases and J by 7 bases, and 14 bases separated the two germline ends. This CDR3 has 13 amino acids. Participants spanned ages roughly 18 to 95 years and resided in roughly 22 US areas. All recovered Cohort 3 donors got two negative PCRs, got clearance, or saw symptom resolution. This clone has only a few counts. In the original workflow: For nucleated cells, counts were estimated from reference gene primer amplification. Only in-frame clones appear in the TCRdb table, and some are missing; sequencing was by immunoSEQ multiplex PCR. V, J and clone size are those of that table, while D and trimming were read from the DNA. The repertoire holds some 200,000 clones, about 90% seen once, with around 2.4% in the top ten.

The chain has TRBV12-3 or TRBV12-4 and TRBJ1-1; a weak D match, TRBD1 (6 bases). This receptor was obtained from a woman aged 25 to 39 who had recovered from COVID-19. Sequencing was carried out using PBMCs or T cells enriched from blood (not recorded which). This chain's CDR3 is CASSLQGLSEAFF. CDR3 coding DNA: TGTGCCAGCAGTCTACAGGGCCTTAGTGAAGCTTTCTTT.